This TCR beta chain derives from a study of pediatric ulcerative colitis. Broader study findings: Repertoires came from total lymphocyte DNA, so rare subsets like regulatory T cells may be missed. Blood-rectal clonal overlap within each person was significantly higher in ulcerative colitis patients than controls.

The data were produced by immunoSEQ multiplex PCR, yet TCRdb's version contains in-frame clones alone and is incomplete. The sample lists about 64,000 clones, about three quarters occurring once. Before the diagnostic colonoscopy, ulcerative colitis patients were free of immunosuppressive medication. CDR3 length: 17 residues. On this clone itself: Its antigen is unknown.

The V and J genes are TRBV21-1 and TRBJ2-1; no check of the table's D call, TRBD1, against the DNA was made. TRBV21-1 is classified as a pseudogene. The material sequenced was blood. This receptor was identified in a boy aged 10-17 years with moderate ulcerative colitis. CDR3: CASSKMASGLDYNEQFF. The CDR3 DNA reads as TGTGCCAGCAGCAAAATGGCATCTGGGCTGGACTACAATGAGCAGTTCTTC.